These 5 T cell receptor beta chains came from one sample sequenced in a study of T-cell memory formation after mild COVID-19. One entry per CDR3 protein results from TCRdb running MiXCR on the 5' RACE reads. The table has 550,000 to 700,000 distinct CDR3 sequences, about a sixth seen once. The sequencing input was PBMCs or a T cell subset sorted from them (not recorded which). These receptors were taken from an adult woman who had mild COVID-19 (a few samples of this study predate the infection). Cell type and time point are not known.

This sequence joins TRBV25-1 and TRBJ2-5; 10 bases are a match to TRBD2. The CDR3 runs to 15 residues. J lost 5 bases, V lost 7 bases, and 10 bases had no gene match. The germline V gene has CDR1 MGHDK and CDR2 SYGVNS. This chain's CDR3 is CASKRSGGAEETQYF. In DNA, the CDR3 is TGTGCCAGCAAGAGGAGCGGGGGGGCCGAGGAGACCCAGTACTTC.

This chain links TRBV12-3 or TRBV12-4 with TRBJ1-3; D unresolved. Trimming stripped 7 bases from V and 0 bases from J, with 13 bases between. CDR3 size: 15 residues. CDR3 bases: TGTGCCAGCATCGAAGCGGGGAGCTCTGGAAACACCATATATTTT. It translates to CASIEAGSSGNTIYF.

This chain links TRBV7-3 with TRBJ2-3; D might be TRBD1 (6 bases). Germline assignment: CDR1 SGHTA and CDR2 FQGTGA. Between the trimmed V and J ends, which lost 5 bases and 2 bases, there was a span of 14 bases. CDR3 length: 15 amino acids. CDR3 region: CASSRTATNTDTQYF. For the CDR3, the DNA is TGTGCCAGCAGCCGGACAGCAACCAACACAGATACGCAGTATTTT.

V and J are TRBV7-2 and TRBJ1-1; D gene ambiguous. Germline V gene lookup returns CDR1 SGHTA and CDR2 FQGNSA. The CDR3 sequence is 14 residues long. V dropped 7 bases and J dropped 4 bases, with 16 bases sitting between them. The CDR3 reads CASTYWRGGTEAFF. Written as DNA, the CDR3 is TGTGCCAGCACCTACTGGCGGGGAGGCACTGAAGCTTTCTTT.

This clonotype has only a few counts. The chain joins TRBV20-1 to TRBJ2-7, with D perhaps TRBD1 (5 bases). Trimming shortened V by 3 bases and J by 2 bases, and 14 bases separated the two germline ends. This CDR3 region has 14 residues. Germline V gives CDR1 DFQATT, CDR2 SNEGSKA (reference sequence). The CDR3 DNA is TGCAGTGCTAGGGGCAGGGTAAAGACCTACGAGCAGTACTTC. It translates to CSARGRVKTYEQYF.